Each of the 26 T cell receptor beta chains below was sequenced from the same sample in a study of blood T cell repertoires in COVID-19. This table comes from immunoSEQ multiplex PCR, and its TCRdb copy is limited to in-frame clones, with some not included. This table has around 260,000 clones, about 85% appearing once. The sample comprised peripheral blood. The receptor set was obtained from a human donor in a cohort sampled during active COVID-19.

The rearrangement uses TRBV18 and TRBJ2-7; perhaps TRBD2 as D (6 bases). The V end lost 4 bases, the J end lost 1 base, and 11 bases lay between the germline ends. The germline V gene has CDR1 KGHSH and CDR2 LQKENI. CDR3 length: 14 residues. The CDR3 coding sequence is TGTGCCAGCTCACGAGGACTAAATTCCTACGAGCAGTACTTC. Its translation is CASSRGLNSYEQYF.

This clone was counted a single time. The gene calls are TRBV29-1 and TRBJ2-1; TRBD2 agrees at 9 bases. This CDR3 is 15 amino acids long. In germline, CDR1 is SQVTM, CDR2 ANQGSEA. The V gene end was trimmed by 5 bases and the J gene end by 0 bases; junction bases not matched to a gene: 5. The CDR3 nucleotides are TGCAGCGTTACGAGCGGGAGGACCTCCTACAATGAGCAGTTCTTC. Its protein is CSVTSGRTSYNEQFF.

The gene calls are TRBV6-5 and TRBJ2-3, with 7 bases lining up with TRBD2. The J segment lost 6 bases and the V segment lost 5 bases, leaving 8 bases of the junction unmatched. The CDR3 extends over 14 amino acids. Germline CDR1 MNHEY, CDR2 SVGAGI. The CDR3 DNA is TGTGCCAGCAGTCGGACTAGTGTCGCGGATACGCAGTATTTT. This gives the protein CASSRTSVADTQYF.

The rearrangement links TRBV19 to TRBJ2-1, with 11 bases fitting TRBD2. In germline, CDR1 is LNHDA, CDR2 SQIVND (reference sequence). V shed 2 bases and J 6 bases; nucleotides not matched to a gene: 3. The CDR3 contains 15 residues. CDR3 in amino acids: CASSILTSGINEQFF. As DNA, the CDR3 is TGTGCCAGTAGTATACTGACTAGCGGGATCAATGAGCAGTTCTTC.

CDR3: CASSPPAGVTEAFF. The CDR3 DNA follows: TGTGCCAGCTCACCACCGGCCGGGGTCACTGAAGCTTTCTTT. V and J are TRBV18 and TRBJ1-1, with D hard to call. There are 14 residues in the CDR3. Trimming cost V 0 bases and J 4 bases, with 9 bases left between them. The germline V gene has CDR1 KGHSH and CDR2 LQKENI. The full variable domain, rest sourced from reference TRBV18 and TRBJ1-1, is NAGVMQNPRHLVRRRGQEARLRCSPMKGHSHVYWYRQLPEEGLKFMVYLQKENIIDESGMPKERFSAEFPKEGPSILRIQQVVRGDSAAYFCASSPPAGVTEAFFGQGTRLTVV.

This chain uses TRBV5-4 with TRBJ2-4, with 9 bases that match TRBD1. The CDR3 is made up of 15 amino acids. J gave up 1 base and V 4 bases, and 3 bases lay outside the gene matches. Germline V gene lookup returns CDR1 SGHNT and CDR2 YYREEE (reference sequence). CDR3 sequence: CASSTGGAAKNIQYF. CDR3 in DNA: TGTGCCAGCAGCACAGGGGGCGCCGCCAAAAACATTCAGTACTTC.

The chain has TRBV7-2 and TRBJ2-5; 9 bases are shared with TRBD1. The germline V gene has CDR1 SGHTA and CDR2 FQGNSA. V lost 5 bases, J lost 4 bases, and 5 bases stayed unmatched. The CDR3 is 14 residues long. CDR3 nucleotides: TGTGCCAGCAGCACCACAGGGGGCGCAGAGACCCAGTACTTC. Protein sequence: CASSTTGGAETQYF.

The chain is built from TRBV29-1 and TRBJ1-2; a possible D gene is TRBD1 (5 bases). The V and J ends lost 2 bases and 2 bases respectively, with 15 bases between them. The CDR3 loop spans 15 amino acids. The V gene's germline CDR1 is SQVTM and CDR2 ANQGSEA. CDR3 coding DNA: TGCAGCGTTGAACTGACAGCCCTAAGAAACTATGGCTACACCTTC. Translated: CSVELTALRNYGYTF. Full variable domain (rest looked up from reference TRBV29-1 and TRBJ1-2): SAVISQKPSRDICQRGTSLTIQCQVDSQVTMMFWYRQQPGQSLTLIATANQGSEATYESGFVIDKFPISRPNLTFSTLTVSNMSPEDSSIYLCSVELTALRNYGYTFGSGTRLTVV.

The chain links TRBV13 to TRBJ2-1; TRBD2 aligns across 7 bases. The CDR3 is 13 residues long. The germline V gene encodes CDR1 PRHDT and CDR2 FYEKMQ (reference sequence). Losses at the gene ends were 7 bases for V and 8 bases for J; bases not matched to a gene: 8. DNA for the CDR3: TGTGCCAGCACCCGACGGGGGGTACATGAGCAGTTCTTC. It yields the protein CASTRRGVHEQFF. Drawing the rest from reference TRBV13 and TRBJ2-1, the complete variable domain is AAGVIQSPRHLIKEKRETATLKCYPIPRHDTVYWYQQGPGQDPQFLISFYEKMQSDKGSIPDRFSAQQFSDYHSELNMSSLELGDSALYFCASTRRGVHEQFFGPGTRLTVL.

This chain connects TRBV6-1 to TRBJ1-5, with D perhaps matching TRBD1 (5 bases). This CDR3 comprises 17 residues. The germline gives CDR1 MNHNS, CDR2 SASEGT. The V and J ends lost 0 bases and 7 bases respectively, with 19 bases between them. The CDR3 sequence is CASSEAPAPRAGQPQHF. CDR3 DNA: TGTGCCAGCAGTGAAGCCCCAGCTCCCAGGGCGGGACAGCCCCAGCATTTT.

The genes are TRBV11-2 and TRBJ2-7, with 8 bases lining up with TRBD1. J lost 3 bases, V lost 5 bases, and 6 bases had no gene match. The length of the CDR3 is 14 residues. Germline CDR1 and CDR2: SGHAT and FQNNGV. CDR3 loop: CASSPLGQGYEQYF. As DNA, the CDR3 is TGTGCCAGCAGCCCACTTGGACAGGGCTACGAGCAGTACTTC.

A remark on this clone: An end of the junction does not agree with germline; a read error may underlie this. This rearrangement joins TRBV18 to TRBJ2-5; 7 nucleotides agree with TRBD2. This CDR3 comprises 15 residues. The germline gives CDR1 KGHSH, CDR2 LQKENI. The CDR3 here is CASSPPLARQGTQYF. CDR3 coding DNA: TGTGCCAGCTCACCCCCACTAGCGAGACAAGGGACCCAGTACTTC.

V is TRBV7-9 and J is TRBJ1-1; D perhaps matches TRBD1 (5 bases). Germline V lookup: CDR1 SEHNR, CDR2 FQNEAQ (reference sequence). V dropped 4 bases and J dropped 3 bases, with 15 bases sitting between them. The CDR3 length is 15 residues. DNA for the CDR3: TGTGCCAGCAGCTCCCGGGGCCCGGGGGACACTGAAGCTTTCTTT. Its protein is CASSSRGPGDTEAFF. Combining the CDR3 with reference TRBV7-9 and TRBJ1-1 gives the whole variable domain DTGVSQNPRHKITKRGQNVTFRCDPISEHNRLYWYRQTLGQGPEFLTYFQNEAQLEKSRLLSDRFSAERPKGSFSTLEIQRTEQGDSAMYLCASSSRGPGDTEAFFGQGTRLTVV.

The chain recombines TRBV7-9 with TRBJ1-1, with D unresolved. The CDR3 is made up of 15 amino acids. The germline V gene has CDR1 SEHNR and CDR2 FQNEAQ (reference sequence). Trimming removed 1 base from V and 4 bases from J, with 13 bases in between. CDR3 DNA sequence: TGTGCCAGCAGCTTAGGTGGTGGCGGATCCACTGAAGCTTTCTTT. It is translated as CASSLGGGGSTEAFF.

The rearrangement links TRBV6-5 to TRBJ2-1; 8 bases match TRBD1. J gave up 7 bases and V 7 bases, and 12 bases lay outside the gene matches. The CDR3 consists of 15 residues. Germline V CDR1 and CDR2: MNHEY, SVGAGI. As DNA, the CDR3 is TGTGCCAGCACCGAGGGGCAGGGGGCGTGGAATGAGCAGTTCTTC. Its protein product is CASTEGQGAWNEQFF.

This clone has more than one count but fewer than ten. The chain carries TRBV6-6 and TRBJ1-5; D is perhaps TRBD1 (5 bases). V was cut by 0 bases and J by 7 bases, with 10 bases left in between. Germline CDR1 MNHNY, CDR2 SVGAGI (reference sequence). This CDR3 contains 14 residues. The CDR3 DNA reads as TGTGCCAGCAGTTACTCGGGGGGAAGGCAGCCCCAGCATTTT. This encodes CASSYSGGRQPQHF.

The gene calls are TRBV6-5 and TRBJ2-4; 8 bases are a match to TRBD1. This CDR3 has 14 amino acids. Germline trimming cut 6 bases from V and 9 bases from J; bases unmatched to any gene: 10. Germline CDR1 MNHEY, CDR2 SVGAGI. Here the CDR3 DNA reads TGTGCCAGCAGGCCAGGGGGCGCCCGGGGCATTCAGTACTTC. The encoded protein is CASRPGGARGIQYF.

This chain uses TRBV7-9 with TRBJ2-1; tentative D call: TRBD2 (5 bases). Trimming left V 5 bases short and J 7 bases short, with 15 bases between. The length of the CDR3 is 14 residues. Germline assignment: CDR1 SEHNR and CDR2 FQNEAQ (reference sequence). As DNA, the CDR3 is TGTGCCAGCAGCCCGCTGGAGGCCCGTAATGAGCAGTTCTTC. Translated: CASSPLEARNEQFF.

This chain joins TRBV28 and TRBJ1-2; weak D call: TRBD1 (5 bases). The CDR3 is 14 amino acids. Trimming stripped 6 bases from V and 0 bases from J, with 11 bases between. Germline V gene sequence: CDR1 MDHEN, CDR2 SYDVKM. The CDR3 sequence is CASSQGGANYGYTF. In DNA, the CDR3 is TGTGCCAGCAGCCAGGGAGGGGCTAACTATGGCTACACCTTC.

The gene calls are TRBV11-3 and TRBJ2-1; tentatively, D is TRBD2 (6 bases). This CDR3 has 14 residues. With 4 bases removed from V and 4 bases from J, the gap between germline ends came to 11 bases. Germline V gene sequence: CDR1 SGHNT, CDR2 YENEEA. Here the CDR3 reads CASSSGRRYNEQFF. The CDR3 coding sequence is TGTGCCAGCAGCTCTGGGAGGAGGTACAATGAGCAGTTCTTC.

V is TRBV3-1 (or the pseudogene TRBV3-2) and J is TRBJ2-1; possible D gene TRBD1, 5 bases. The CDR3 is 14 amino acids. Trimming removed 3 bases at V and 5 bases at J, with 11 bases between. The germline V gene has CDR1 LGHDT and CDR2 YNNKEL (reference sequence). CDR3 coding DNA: TGTGCCAGCAGCCACCGCCAGGGAAACAATGAGCAGTTCTTC. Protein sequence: CASSHRQGNNEQFF.

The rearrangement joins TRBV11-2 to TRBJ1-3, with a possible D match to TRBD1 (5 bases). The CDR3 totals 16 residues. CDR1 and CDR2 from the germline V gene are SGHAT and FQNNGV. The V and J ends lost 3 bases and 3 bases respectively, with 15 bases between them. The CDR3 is CASSLGFWGLGNTIYF. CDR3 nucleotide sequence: TGTGCCAGCAGCTTGGGGTTTTGGGGCCTTGGAAACACCATATATTTT.

In DNA, the CDR3 is TGTGCCAGCAGCACGGACAGGGGGCAGAAACTGTTTTTT. Protein product: CASSTDRGQKLFF. The chain combines TRBV5-6 with TRBJ1-4, with 11 bases fitting TRBD1. The CDR3 spans 13 residues. Germline V gene lookup returns CDR1 SGHDT and CDR2 YYEEEE. V gave up 4 bases and J gave up 11 bases; unmatched junction bases: 4.

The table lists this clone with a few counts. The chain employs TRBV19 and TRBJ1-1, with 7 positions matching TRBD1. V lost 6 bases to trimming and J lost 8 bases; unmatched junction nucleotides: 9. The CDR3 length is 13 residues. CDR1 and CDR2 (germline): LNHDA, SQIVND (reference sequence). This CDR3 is CASRLPDRAEAFF. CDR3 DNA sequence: TGTGCCAGTAGGCTCCCTGACAGGGCAGAAGCTTTCTTT.

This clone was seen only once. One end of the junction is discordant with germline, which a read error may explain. DNA for the CDR3: TGTGCCAGCAGCGTCGATTTTGGGGCCTCCTCCGAGCAGTACTTC. Its protein is CASSVDFGASSEQYF. This chain connects TRBV7-6 to TRBJ2-7, with a possible D match to TRBD1 (5 bases). The CDR3 is made up of 15 amino acids. The germline V gene has CDR1 SGHVS and CDR2 FNYEAQ.

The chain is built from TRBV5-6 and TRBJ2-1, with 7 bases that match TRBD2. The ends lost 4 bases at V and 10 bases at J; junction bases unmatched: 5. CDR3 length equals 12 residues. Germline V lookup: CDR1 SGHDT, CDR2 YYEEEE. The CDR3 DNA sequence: TGTGCCAGCAGCCCTTGGGGAGGGGAGCAGTTCTTC. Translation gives CASSPWGGEQFF.